The T cell receptor beta chain described here comes from a study of glioma-infiltrating T cells after dendritic cell vaccination. Study-wide context: At biweekly intervals, patients got three intradermal dendritic cell vaccine injections. Study-wide points: Complete blood and tumor specimen sets were limited to few patients.

The immunoSEQ assay amplified TCRB CDR3 from up to 2 ug DNA. This table comes from immunoSEQ multiplex PCR, and its TCRdb copy is limited to in-frame clones, with some not included. The sample lists about 90,000 clones; over 65% were seen once. This clone was picked up one time. Antigen specificity is unknown. None of the glioblastoma patients had an isocitrate dehydrogenase mutation. The TCR originated in a human donor with glioblastoma. The specimen comprised blood, sampled before dendritic cell vaccination.

CDR3 nucleotide sequence: TGTGCCAGCTCCCTGCCGGGTGCCCCGTACGAGCAGTACTTC. Its protein product is CASSLPGAPYEQYF. This chain uses TRBV5-6 with TRBJ2-7; no clear D. Germline V gene lookup returns CDR1 SGHDT and CDR2 YYEEEE. CDR3 length: 14 amino acids. V lost 7 bases and J 4 bases, leaving 18 bases between the germline ends.